Presented here are 7 T cell receptor beta chains from one specimen sequenced in a study of vaccination and CD4 T cells after COVID-19. Sequenced with the Oncomine TCR Beta short-read assay was DNA taken from cultured CD4+ T cells. In TCRdb, the PCR reads were re-called with MiXCR into one record per CDR3 protein. The table records roughly 3,700 distinct CDR3 sequences, 40% to 45% of them present only once. Their antigen targets remain unknown. As for treatment: roughly 10-day PBMC culture with coronavirus spike peptide pools or control peptides (ViraFEST assay). Source material: CD4+ T cells from blood, cultured in vitro. These receptors all come from a human donor who had recovered from COVID-19.

The chain has TRBV20-1 and TRBJ1-2; D not certain. V was trimmed by 1 base and J by 4 bases, leaving 13 bases between them. The CDR3 runs to 14 residues. The germline V gene has CDR1 DFQATT and CDR2 SNEGSKA (reference sequence). The CDR3 DNA follows: TGCAGTGCTAGAGTGTCAAGGGATGGCTATGGCTACACCTTC. Protein: CSARVSRDGYGYTF.

The rearrangement uses TRBV7-9 and TRBJ1-4; maybe TRBD1 (5 bases). Germline CDR1 is SEHNR and CDR2 is FQNEAQ (reference sequence). V shed 3 bases and J shed 3 bases, with 11 bases lying between them. CDR3 size: 15 residues. The CDR3 DNA reads TGTGCCAGCAGCTTTCTAGAGGGGTCTAATGAAAAACTGTTTTTT. It translates to CASSFLEGSNEKLFF. Supplemented by reference TRBV7-9 and TRBJ1-4, the full variable domain reads DTGVSQNPRHKITKRGQNVTFRCDPISEHNRLYWYRQTLGQGPEFLTYFQNEAQLEKSRLLSDRFSAERPKGSFSTLEIQRTEQGDSAMYLCASSFLEGSNEKLFFGSGTQLSVL.

The chain joins TRBV20-1 to TRBJ1-1; D not resolved. Trimming left V 5 bases short and J 1 base short, with 11 bases between. This CDR3 spans 13 amino acids. CDR1 and CDR2 (germline): DFQATT, SNEGSKA (reference sequence). The CDR3 sequence: CSARWTGNTEAFF. The CDR3, as DNA: TGCAGTGCTCGATGGACGGGGAACACTGAAGCTTTCTTT.

As to this clonotype: Its ends do not fully match the called genes, so a read error is possible. This chain connects TRBV20-1 to TRBJ1-1, with D perhaps matching TRBD1 (6 bases). Germline values: CDR1 DFQATT, CDR2 SNEGSKA (reference sequence). The CDR3 totals 15 residues. The CDR3 DNA is TGCAGTGCTAGAGACCTGGGGGACACGAACGCTGAAGCTTTCTTT. It yields the protein CSARDLGDTNAEAFF.

V gene TRBV24-1 combines with J gene TRBJ2-1, with 7 nucleotides matching TRBD2. Germline V gives CDR1 KGHDR, CDR2 SFDVKD. The V and J ends lost 0 bases and 0 bases, in that order; junction bases with no gene match: 4. The CDR3 loop spans 17 amino acids. The CDR3 DNA reads as TGTGCCACCAGTGATTTGGCAGCGGGGACCTCCTACAATGAGCAGTTCTTC. It translates to CATSDLAAGTSYNEQFF.

The rearrangement uses TRBV4-2 and TRBJ2-7; no clear D. CDR1 and CDR2 (germline): LGHNA, YNFKEQ. The CDR3 spans 16 residues. Deletions cut 0 bases from V and 3 bases from J, with 15 bases between. Here the CDR3 DNA reads TGTGCCAGCAGCCAAGATTATGGAACCGACGGCTACGAGCAGTACTTC. Residues: CASSQDYGTDGYEQYF.

This clonotype came up a few times. The rearrangement uses TRBV6-1 and TRBJ1-2; tentatively, D is TRBD1 (5 bases). V lost 11 bases, J lost 4 bases, and 14 bases lay in between. This CDR3 is 12 amino acids long. Germline-derived CDR1 and CDR2 are MNHNS and SASEGT. CDR3 nucleotides: TGTGCCGGGGGAGGGTTTCGCTATGGCTACACCTTC. Translating it yields CAGGGFRYGYTF.